The source of this TCR beta chain is a study of blood T cell repertoires in COVID-19. Overall study: Collection of acute and convalescent COVID-19 samples took place in the United States, Italy and Spain. PBMCs, B-cell-depleted T cells, or T cells were the source of the cDNA or gDNA that made up the material.

Germline V CDR1 and CDR2: MGHRA, YSYEKL. The CDR3 length is 17 residues. This clone was detected once. The junction and the germline gene differ at one end; a read error may be behind it. Repertoires were generated with immunoSEQ multiplex PCR, while TCRdb's copy carries only in-frame clones and drops some. This sample has 90,000 or so clones; around 86% occur once, and the top ten carry 3% to 4%. The chain couples TRBV4-1 to TRBJ2-3; a weak D match, TRBD2 (6 bases). What was sequenced was peripheral blood. The receptor comes from a woman in her seventies with acute or convalescent COVID-19. CDR3 nucleotide sequence: TGCGCCAGCAACCAAGGGGCGGGACTCCCGAACACAGATACGCAGTATTTT. As protein: CASNQGAGLPNTDTQYF.